The 18 T cell receptor beta chains reported below all come from one sample, sequenced in a study of T cell responses to AZD1222 COVID-19 vaccine. Repertoires were generated with immunoSEQ multiplex PCR, while TCRdb's copy carries only in-frame clones and drops some. The table shows around 59,000 clones, with roughly 87% occurring only once. Sequencing was performed on peripheral blood, taken 28 days after the second AZD1222 dose. The receptors stem from an adult who received the AZD1222 COVID-19 vaccine.

The chain has TRBV5-1 and TRBJ1-6; D is possibly TRBD1 (5 bases). The CDR3 has 14 amino acids. Trimming shortened V by 4 bases and J by 8 bases, and 13 bases separated the two germline ends. Germline V gives CDR1 SGHRS, CDR2 YFSETQ. In nucleotides, the CDR3 is TGCGCCAGCAGCCCCGGGGACCAGTATTCACCCCTCCACTTT. Translated, it gives CASSPGDQYSPLHF.

The rearrangement uses TRBV28 and TRBJ1-5; D unresolved. The CDR3 spans 12 residues. The germline CDR1 and CDR2 sequences are MDHEN and SYDVKM. V lost 5 bases and J lost 5, with 7 bases in between. This chain's CDR3 is CASSVQYQPQHF. Here the CDR3 DNA reads TGTGCCAGCAGTGTCCAGTATCAGCCCCAGCATTTT.

The chain links TRBV28 to TRBJ1-2, with 11 positions matching TRBD1. With V trimmed by 8 bases and J by 9 bases, 14 bases remained unmatched. The germline CDR1 and CDR2 sequences are MDHEN and SYDVKM. This CDR3 has 15 amino acids. The CDR3 coding sequence is TGTGCCAGCCGAGGGTTCGGGACAGGGGGTGTAAGCTACACCTTC. It encodes CASRGFGTGGVSYTF.

The gene calls are TRBV5-3 and TRBJ1-3; D may be TRBD1 (5 bases). TRBV5-3 is an ORF, with its function uncertain. CDR3 length equals 16 residues. Trimming took off 1 base at V and 0 bases at J, with 11 bases between the two ends. The CDR3 nucleotides read TGTGCCAGAAGCTTGTACACAGGCCGCTCTGGAAACACCATATATTTT. It translates to CARSLYTGRSGNTIYF.

The chain couples TRBV7-9 to TRBJ2-7; no reliable D call. Trimming took 2 bases from V and 5 from J, leaving 4 bases between them. This CDR3 comprises 11 residues. Germline loops: CDR1 SEHNR, CDR2 FQNEAQ (reference sequence). The CDR3 DNA reads as TGTGCCAGCAGCTTAAGGGACGAGCAGTACTTC. This encodes CASSLRDEQYF.

The rearrangement uses TRBV19 and TRBJ2-1; D gene uncertain. Germline values: CDR1 LNHDA, CDR2 SQIVND (reference sequence). The ends were cut back, 9 bases at V and 0 bases at J, with 9 bases in the middle. The CDR3 has 13 residues. The CDR3 bases are TGTGCCAGCGCCTCGGACTCCTACAATGAGCAGTTCTTC. This sequence encodes CASASDSYNEQFF.

The chain combines TRBV5-6 with TRBJ2-2; TRBD2 aligns across 11 bases. The germline CDR1 and CDR2 sequences are SGHDT and YYEEEE. The CDR3 runs 15 residues. V gave up 4 bases and J gave up 8 bases; unmatched junction bases: 7. The CDR3 DNA follows: TGTGCCAGCAGCCCTCTAGCGGGAGGCACTGGGGAGCTGTTTTTT. Its translation is CASSPLAGGTGELFF.

V and J are TRBV2 and TRBJ1-2; possible D gene TRBD1, 5 bases. Trimming took 8 bases from V and 3 from J, leaving 13 bases between them. The CDR3 runs to 13 residues. The germline gives CDR1 SNHLY, CDR2 FYNNEI. CDR3: CASRGVGDYGYTF. In DNA form, the CDR3 reads TGTGCCAGCCGAGGGGTAGGTGACTATGGCTACACCTTC.

On this clone itself: Since the CDR3 does not end with the conserved phenylalanine or tryptophan, this likely comes from a read error. No DNA is shown, since the ends of the CDR3 on it are uncertain; the CDR3 is the one TCRdb lists. The rearrangement links TRBV28 to TRBJ2-7; TRBD2 is the table's D call and was not checked against the DNA. A total of 13 residues make up the CDR3, ends included. CDR1 is MDHEN and CDR2 is SYDVKM in the germline V gene. The CDR3 here is CASSLGGLAGASY.

The DNA for the CDR3 is TGTGCCAGCTCACCAGACGAGGGCCAGCCCCAGCATTTT. Amino acids: CASSPDEGQPQHF. The genes are TRBV18 and TRBJ1-5; D is unclear. The CDR3 is 13 residues long. Germline lookup yields CDR1 KGHSH and CDR2 LQKENI. V was shortened by 2 bases and J by 7 bases, with 9 bases between the two germline ends.

This clone was detected a few times. The chain joins TRBV9 to TRBJ1-6; D is uncertain. The ends were cut back, 2 bases at V and 9 bases at J, with 9 bases in the middle. Germline CDR1 reads SGDLS; CDR2 reads YYNGEE. The CDR3 sequence is 13 residues long. CDR3 in amino acids: CASSVIVSSPLHF. CDR3 nucleotides: TGTGCCAGCAGCGTGATCGTGAGTTCACCCCTCCACTTT.

The chain joins TRBV9 to TRBJ1-2; D is ambiguous. The CDR3 extends over 13 amino acids. V was pared by 4 bases and J by 5 bases, with 12 bases between. Germline V gene lookup returns CDR1 SGDLS and CDR2 YYNGEE. CDR3 loop: CASSSPAEYGYTF. CDR3 sequence (DNA): TGTGCCAGCAGCTCACCTGCAGAGTATGGCTACACCTTC.

The V and J genes are TRBV3-1 (or the pseudogene TRBV3-2) and TRBJ2-5; no clear D gene. CDR1 is LGHDT, CDR2 YNNKEL, per germline (reference sequence). Trimming took off 1 base at V and 5 bases at J, with 2 bases between the two ends. This CDR3 comprises 11 residues. Here the CDR3 reads CASSQGETQYF. The CDR3 DNA is TGTGCCAGCAGCCAAGGGGAGACCCAGTACTTC.

The CDR3 spells CASSPDFLQETQYF. CDR3 in DNA: TGTGCCAGCAGCCCGGACTTCCTCCAAGAGACCCAGTACTTC. The chain carries TRBV7-9 and TRBJ2-5, with D possibly matching TRBD2 (5 bases). Germline-derived CDR1 and CDR2 are SEHNR and FQNEAQ (reference sequence). The CDR3 has 14 residues. The V gene lost 5 bases and the J gene lost 1 base, with 11 bases spanning the gap. Looking up the rest from reference TRBV7-9 and TRBJ2-5 gives the full variable domain: DTGVSQNPRHKITKRGQNVTFRCDPISEHNRLYWYRQTLGQGPEFLTYFQNEAQLEKSRLLSDRFSAERPKGSFSTLEIQRTEQGDSAMYLCASSPDFLQETQYFGPGTRLLVL.

This chain joins TRBV4-1 and TRBJ1-1; D remains ambiguous. The V end lost 2 bases, the J end lost 7 bases, and 17 bases lay between the germline ends. The CDR3 spans 15 residues. Germline-derived CDR1 and CDR2 are MGHRA and YSYEKL. The CDR3 DNA sequence: TGCGCCAGCAGCCAACCAAACCGGGGTCGACTTGAAGCTTTCTTT. It translates to CASSQPNRGRLEAFF.

This clone was recorded a few times. This chain links TRBV20-1 with TRBJ2-6; 7 nucleotides line up with TRBD1. Germline V gene lookup returns CDR1 DFQATT and CDR2 SNEGSKA (reference sequence). The junction had 5 bases not matched to a gene; V was cut back by 3 bases and J by 0 bases. The CDR3 extends over 16 amino acids. The CDR3 bases are TGCAGTGCTAGTGAGACAGGGATCTCTGGGGCCAACGTCCTGACTTTC. Its protein product is CSASETGISGANVLTF.

This clone was counted once. The chain links TRBV30 to TRBJ1-1, with D hard to call. CDR1 and CDR2 (germline): GTSNPN, SVGIG (reference sequence). The CDR3 is 14 residues long. The V end lost 0 bases, the J end lost 4 bases, and 12 bases lay between the germline ends. CDR3 in DNA: TGTGCCTGGAGTGTACTGTCTGAGGGCACTGAAGCTTTCTTT. Translation gives CAWSVLSEGTEAFF.

The rearrangement joins TRBV1 to TRBJ1-2. TRBV1 is designated a pseudogene. CDR3 length equals 12 residues. CDR3 in DNA: TGCACCTCAATGGGACTACACTATGGCTACACCTTC. Translating it yields CTSMGLHYGYTF.